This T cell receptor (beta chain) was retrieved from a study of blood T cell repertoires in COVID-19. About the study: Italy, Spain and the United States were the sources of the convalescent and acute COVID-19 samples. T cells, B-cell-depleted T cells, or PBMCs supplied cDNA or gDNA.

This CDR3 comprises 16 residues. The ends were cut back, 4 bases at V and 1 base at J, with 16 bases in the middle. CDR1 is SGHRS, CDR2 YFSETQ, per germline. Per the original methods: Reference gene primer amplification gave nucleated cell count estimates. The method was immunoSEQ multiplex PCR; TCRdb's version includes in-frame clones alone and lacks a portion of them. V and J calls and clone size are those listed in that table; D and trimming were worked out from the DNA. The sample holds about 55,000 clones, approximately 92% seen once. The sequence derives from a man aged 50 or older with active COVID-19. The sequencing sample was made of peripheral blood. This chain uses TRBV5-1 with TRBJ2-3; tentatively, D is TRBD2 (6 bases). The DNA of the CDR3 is TGCGCCAGCAGCCGGAAAATAGCGGAAGGCACAGATACGCAGTATTTT. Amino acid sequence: CASSRKIAEGTDTQYF. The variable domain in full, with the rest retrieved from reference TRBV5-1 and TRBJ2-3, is KAGVTQTPRYLIKTRGQQVTLSCSPISGHRSVSWYQQTPGQGLQFLFEYFSETQRNKGNFPGRFSGRQFSNSRSEMNVSTLELGDSALYLCASSRKIAEGTDTQYFGPGTRLTVL.